The source of this T cell receptor beta chain is a study of shared clonotypes between healthy human individuals. Germline V gene data show CDR1 as SGHTA and CDR2 as FQGTGA. The CDR3 is 17 residues long. Unmatched junction bases numbered 7, after V lost 5 bases and J lost 0 bases. Profiling relied on immunoSEQ multiplex PCR, and the TCRdb table lists in-frame clones only, not all of them. The sample gives some 480,000 clones, approximately 79% of which show up once; 12% is in the top ten. Sequenced: PBMCs. This receptor was taken from a woman in her thirties or forties in good health. Some clones in this sample may be carry-over from other donors' samples. The rearrangement joins TRBV7-3 to TRBJ2-2; 9 bases agree with TRBD2. The CDR3, as DNA: TGTGCCAGCAGCCCCTCAGCGGGAGGTCCGAACACCGGGGAGCTGTTTTTT. The encoded protein is CASSPSAGGPNTGELFF.